This T cell receptor beta chain was recorded in a study of blood T cell repertoires in COVID-19. The protocol was immunoSEQ multiplex PCR, while the TCRdb copy is restricted to in-frame clones and leaves out a portion. The data contain some 150,000 clones, roughly 80% of them singletons. This clonotype was obtained from a woman aged 55-69 years with acute or convalescent COVID-19. The source material was peripheral blood.

As DNA, the CDR3 is TGTGCCAGCAGTTTAACAGCAGGGAGGTGGCGCGGCTACACCTTC. Its translation: CASSLTAGRWRGYTF. The rearrangement joins TRBV28 to TRBJ1-2; D perhaps matches TRBD1 (5 bases). Trimming removed 2 bases from V and 8 bases from J, with 18 bases in between. Germline V gene lookup returns CDR1 MDHEN and CDR2 SYDVKM. This CDR3 has 15 residues.